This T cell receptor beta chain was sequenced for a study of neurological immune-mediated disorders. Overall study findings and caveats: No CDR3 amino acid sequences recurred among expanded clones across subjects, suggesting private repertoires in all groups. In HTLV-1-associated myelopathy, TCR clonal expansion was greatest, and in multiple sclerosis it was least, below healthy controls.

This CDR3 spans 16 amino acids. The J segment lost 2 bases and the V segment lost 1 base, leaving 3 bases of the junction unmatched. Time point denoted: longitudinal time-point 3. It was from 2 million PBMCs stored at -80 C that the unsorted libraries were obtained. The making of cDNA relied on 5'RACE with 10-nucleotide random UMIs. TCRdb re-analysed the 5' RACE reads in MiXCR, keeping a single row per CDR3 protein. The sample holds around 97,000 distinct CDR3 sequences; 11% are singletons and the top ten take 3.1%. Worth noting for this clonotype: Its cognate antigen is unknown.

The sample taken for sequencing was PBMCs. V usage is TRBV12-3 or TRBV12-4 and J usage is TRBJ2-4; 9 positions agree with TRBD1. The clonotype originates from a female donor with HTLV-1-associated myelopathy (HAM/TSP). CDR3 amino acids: CASSLGGQGSKNIQYF. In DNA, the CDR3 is TGTGCCAGCAGTTTAGGGGGACAGGGATCCAAAAACATTCAGTACTTC.